The entry below gives a single T cell receptor beta chain sequence along with its context. The specificity of this receptor is unknown. Base qualities were left out, and no much larger clone turns up one base away. Using the deep immunoSEQ assay, multiplex PCR amplified TCR CDR3 regions from genomic DNA. Extracted genomic DNA from each cell subset was spread evenly across all wells of several immunoSEQ 96-well plates, with each plate serving as a replicate. Each replicate PCR for sorted subsets received around 200 ng genomic DNA, equal to some 32,000 T cell genomes. Purified libraries were measured with a Qubit 3.0 fluorometer, size-checked on a Bioanalyzer 2100, and measured again with the KAPA Library Quantification kit. A separate single-read 150-cycle Illumina NextSeq 550 flow cell was used to sequence each immunoSEQ 96-well plate. In the paper's pipeline: The immunoSEQ output contained only junctional sequences without quality scores, so filtering could not match that applied to full-length reads. Sequences were annotated with PyIR, a Python wrapper for IgBLAST v1.9, using IMGT germline references to assign V/J genes and CDR3. Reads were filtered out if the reads had weak V/J assignments (E-value above 1e-6), no CDR3, stop codons, out-of-frame junctions, or ambiguous translated residues. V3J clonotypes were defined as sequences sharing an identical inferred V gene, J gene, and CDR3 amino acid sequence. Percentage overlap between repertoires was computed as shared unique clonotypes divided by the size of the smaller repertoire. Repertoire richness was assessed with RTK rarefaction, the Chao1 estimator, and Recon v2.1 estimates of unobserved clonotypes. Generation probabilities for all TCRbeta clonotypes obtained by the gDNA method from a handful of donors were computed using OLGA. This immuneACCESS table, as held by TCRdb, lists in-frame sequences with V and J called but not all clones. Of the missing ones, under half trace to an unresolved V gene in checked studies; the others have no known cause. Clone size and V and J calls were adopted from that table, with D and trimming inferred from the DNA. The sample data list about 700,000 clones, and approximately 90% of these were observed just once. 24% of the sample is taken by the ten largest.

This sample is drawn from a study of shared clonotypes between healthy human individuals (TCRdb year 2020). About the study as a whole: Three men and two women, aged 18 to 49 years, made up the cohort. Per donor, three plates each were used for CD4 naive and CD4 memory, two for CD8 naive, and one for CD8 memory. The study deeply sequenced blood TCR repertoires of five healthy adults to estimate repertoire size and the extent of clonotype sharing between individuals. Libraries were prepared and TCR repertoires were sequenced by different laboratories using diverse techniques, in order to increase sequencing depth and limit assay-specific biases. Between about 0.8 and 9 billion PBMCs per donor were obtained by leukapheresis. Broad study findings and their caveats: Pairwise subsampling indicated that sequencing depth was expected to affect the degree of clonotype sharing among donors. Only blood was sampled, and tissue TCR repertoires likely differ from those in blood. When several donors were compared, the shared fraction of clonotypes was around 5.1% for naive CD4, approximately 3.3% for naive CD8, more than 2% for memory CD4, and 0.4% for memory CD8. Compared with non-shared clonotypes, the clonotypes found in all four sorted-subset donors had higher generation probabilities. Estimated clonotype richness was generally larger for naive than for memory subsets. Even with the large sequencing depth, rarefaction of the sorted-subset datasets indicated that sequencing was incomplete. Because the study included only a small number of donors, the genetic and exposure-history diversity represented was limited.

CD8 naive samples were CD45RO-negative cells positively selected for CCR7, giving a CD45RA+CCR7+ population that excluded TemRA cells. Healthy HIV-negative adults with no recently reported acute infections or vaccinations were included as donors. Every donor was a Caucasian adult living in Nashville, Tennessee, USA. Blood was collected by leukapheresis, and PBMCs were isolated by Ficoll-Histopaque density gradient centrifugation and then cryopreserved in liquid nitrogen vapor phase. Analytical flow cytometry was used to check the purity and quantity of every magnetically sorted T cell population. Each sorted fraction had its genomic DNA isolated and then quantified by UV absorbance on a Nanodrop 2000c. As encoded in the germline V gene, CDR1 is SGDLS while CDR2 is YYNGEE. Deletion took 4 bases off V and 4 bases off J, with a span of 18 bases between the germline ends. The CDR3 numbers 16 residues from cysteine through phenylalanine. Left in the record is the CDR3 DNA by itself, 48 bases read in frame from the first base.

The sequence derives from a man younger than 40 in good health. The sample taken for sequencing was naive CD8+ T cells sorted from blood. Taken with the paper, the label for cell subset or site translates to: CD45RA+CCR7+. The sequence links TRBV9 to TRBJ2-4; the D segment could be TRBD2, given 6 matching bases. The CDR3 protein sequence reads: CASSLGVAGGKNIQYF. Read as DNA, the sequence is TGTGCCAGCAGCCTGGGAGTTGCCGGAGGGAAAAACATTCAGTACTTC. Beyond the CDR3, the reference TRBV9 and TRBJ2-4 genes provide the residues; the full variable domain reads: DSGVTQTPKHLITATGQRVTLRCSPRSGDLSVYWYQQSLDQGLQFLIQYYNGEERAKGNILERFSAQQFPDLHSELNLSSLELGDSALYFCASSLGVAGGKNIQYFGAGTRLSVL.